The sample holds many counts of the clone carrying this TCR beta chain. Antigen: not known. J was trimmed by 7 bases and V by 2 bases; bases with no gene match: 2. Germline assignment: CDR1 SGHRS and CDR2 YFSETQ. CDR3 size: 14 residues. Using quantitative 5'-RACE with molecular barcodes, the authors made TCR beta libraries. TCRdb itself ran the 5' RACE reads through MiXCR, one entry per CDR3 protein. The sample includes 100,000 or so distinct CDR3 sequences, roughly 9% of them seen just once. The sample belongs to a study of CD8 T cells in ankylosing spondylitis. Whole-study results and caveats: The study identified a TCR beta motif of under ten highly homologous variants that appeared characteristic of ankylosing spondylitis blood. Disease-linked clones reportedly showed significant enrichment in matched ankylosing spondylitis synovial fluid.

The sequence was collected from a male donor with ankylosing spondylitis. This chain uses TRBV5-1 with TRBJ1-6, with 8 bases aligning to TRBD1. Sequences were obtained from blood, either unsorted or a sorted T cell fraction (not recorded which). The CDR3 region is CASSLTGGNSPLHF. CDR3 nucleotide sequence: TGCGCCAGCAGCTTAACAGGGGGAAATTCACCCCTCCACTTT.